The 31 T cell receptor beta chains below all came from one sample that was sequenced in a study of T cell repertoires in cytomegalovirus infection (dated by TCRdb to between 2017 and 2020). Sequencing instrument: Illumina HiSeq 1500. TCRdb reprocessing: public reads trimmed at Q25 with fastp, clones called with MiXCR, in-frame beta chains kept. Under each unique CDR3 protein, matching rows form one entry showing the most common genes and DNA. Recorded for this sample are under 200,000 distinct CDR3 sequences; 8.5% to 10% of them occurred a single time. About 4.6% of the sample belongs to the ten largest clones. The specimen sequenced was PBMCs. All receptors come from a human donor in good health (CMV status not recorded). Some clones in this sample may be carry-over from other donors' samples.

In this sample, this clonotype turned up a few times. The chain joins TRBV12-3 or TRBV12-4 to TRBJ2-7, with a possible D match to TRBD2 (5 bases). V was trimmed by 2 bases and J by 3 bases, leaving 8 bases between them. This CDR3 contains 13 residues. CDR3 residues: CASSLRDFYEQYF. The DNA for the CDR3 is TGTGCCAGCAGTTTACGGGATTTCTACGAGCAGTACTTC.

This clonotype was counted at least ten times. The J gene is TRBJ1-1, the V gene TRBV7-2, with 8 bases fitting TRBD1. V dropped 3 bases and J dropped 9; count of bases not matched to a gene: 9. This CDR3 spans 14 amino acids. Germline CDR1 and CDR2: SGHTA and FQGNSA. In DNA form, the CDR3 reads TGTGCCAGCAGCTTCAATACAGGGGGTAAGAAAGCTTTCTTT. Its translation is CASSFNTGGKKAFF.

Many counts were recorded for this clonotype. The J gene is TRBJ1-2, the V gene TRBV5-1, with D perhaps TRBD1 (6 bases). Germline assignment: CDR1 SGHRS and CDR2 YFSETQ. The CDR3 covers 13 residues. The germline V and J ends were trimmed by 3 bases and 10 bases, with 16 bases remaining between them. The CDR3 loop is CASSSQVQGIYTF. The CDR3 bases are TGCGCCAGCAGCTCCCAAGTGCAGGGGATCTACACCTTC.

This clonotype has a count of ten or more. V gene TRBV11-2 combines with J gene TRBJ1-1, with a tentative D call TRBD1 (5 bases). Trimming pared 3 bases from V and 0 bases from J, leaving 17 bases between. The length of the CDR3 is 17 residues. Germline CDR1 and CDR2: SGHAT and FQNNGV. CDR3 bases: TGTGCCAGCAGCTTTTCTCCGACAGAAACCATGAACACTGAAGCTTTCTTT. Encoded protein: CASSFSPTETMNTEAFF.

The V call is TRBV12-3 or TRBV12-4, the J call TRBJ2-7, with unresolved D. The CDR3 contains 13 residues. V lost 5 bases and J 7 bases, leaving 15 bases between the germline ends. The CDR3 reads CASSLGFQREQYF. Written as DNA, the CDR3 is TGTGCCAGCAGTCTGGGCTTTCAAAGGGAGCAGTACTTC.

This clonotype was seen at least ten times. The chain combines TRBV7-2 with TRBJ1-2, with D uncertain. The CDR3 is 11 amino acids. Trimming left V 3 bases short and J 8 bases short, with 7 bases between. CDR1 and CDR2 (germline): SGHTA, FQGNSA. Here the CDR3 reads CASSFSGGYTF. Written as DNA, the CDR3 is TGTGCCAGCAGCTTTTCGGGGGGCTACACCTTC.

In its sample, this clonotype was seen a few times. V gene TRBV2 combines with J gene TRBJ1-6, with D unclear. The CDR3 extends over 15 amino acids. Germline V lookup: CDR1 SNHLY, CDR2 FYNNEI. Trimming took 3 bases from V and 0 from J, leaving 6 bases between them. The CDR3 loop reads CASSDFGSYNSPLHF. The CDR3 DNA is TGTGCCAGCAGTGATTTTGGCTCCTATAATTCACCCCTCCACTTT.

This clonotype has at least ten counts. The chain is built from TRBV7-8 and TRBJ2-1; a weak D match, TRBD2 (6 bases). The CDR3 consists of 16 residues. The germline V gene encodes CDR1 SGHVS and CDR2 FQNEAQ. The ends were cut back, 5 bases at V and 0 bases at J, with 14 bases in the middle. The DNA for the CDR3 is TGTGCCAGCAGCCCCAGGGAGGCAGGCTCCTACAATGAGCAGTTCTTC. The encoded protein is CASSPREAGSYNEQFF.

This clonotype was detected many times. The rearrangement uses TRBV24-1 and TRBJ1-2; D may be TRBD1 (6 bases). The V gene's germline CDR1 is KGHDR and CDR2 SFDVKD. The CDR3 sequence is 15 residues long. Trimming stripped 5 bases from V and 4 bases from J, with 16 bases between. CDR3 DNA: TGTGCCACCAGTGGCTACAGGGATAAAGCCTATGGCTACACCTTC. Its protein product is CATSGYRDKAYGYTF.

Many counts were recorded for this clonotype. For the CDR3, the DNA is TGTGCCAGCAGCCTAGTTAGGACAGCCGGGGAGCTGTTTTTT. Amino acids: CASSLVRTAGELFF. The V and J genes are TRBV7-2 and TRBJ2-2; possible D gene TRBD1, 6 bases. Germline CDR1 SGHTA, CDR2 FQGNSA. The length of the CDR3 is 14 residues. V gave up 5 bases and J gave up 6 bases, with 13 bases separating them.

This clonotype was seen at least ten times. The CDR3 nucleotides are TGTGCCAGCAGTGAACCCGGGGTCAGGGGGAAGACCCAGTACTTC. Protein: CASSEPGVRGKTQYF. The chain recombines TRBV6-1 with TRBJ2-5, with 7 bases lining up with TRBD1. V shed 2 bases, J shed 6 bases, and the junction held 9 bases outside the gene matches. This CDR3 region has 15 residues. The germline V gene has CDR1 MNHNS and CDR2 SASEGT.

The J gene is TRBJ2-7, the V gene TRBV6-5; a weak D match, TRBD1 (6 bases). This CDR3 is built from 15 residues. The germline V gene encodes CDR1 MNHEY and CDR2 SVGAGI. Trimming took off 0 bases at V and 0 bases at J, with 9 bases between the two ends. In DNA, the CDR3 is TGTGCCAGCAGTTACTCCGGACAGTTCTCCTACGAGCAGTACTTC. Translation: CASSYSGQFSYEQYF.

This clonotype was recorded at least ten times. The chain combines TRBV7-2 with TRBJ1-4, with unresolved D. CDR3 length: 15 amino acids. V shed 2 bases and J shed 0 bases, with 7 bases lying between them. Germline CDR1 and CDR2: SGHTA and FQGNSA. In nucleotides, the CDR3 is TGTGCCAGCAGCTTAAGGTCAACAACTAATGAAAAACTGTTTTTT. This encodes CASSLRSTTNEKLFF.

This clonotype has at least ten counts. The V call is TRBV12-3 or TRBV12-4, the J call TRBJ2-7; D remains unclear. V shed 2 bases and J shed 5 bases, with 7 bases lying between them. CDR3 length equals 12 residues. CDR3 amino acids: CASSLRRNEQYF. The CDR3 nucleotides are TGTGCCAGCAGTTTAAGGCGGAACGAGCAGTACTTC.

The chain combines TRBV6-2 or TRBV6-3 with TRBJ2-7, with 7 positions matching TRBD1. Trimming cost V 8 bases and J 2 bases; bases outside gene matches: 21. The CDR3 runs 18 residues. Germline-derived CDR1 and CDR2 are MNHEY and SVGEGT. The CDR3: CASETTGAQWKRAYEQYF. DNA for the CDR3: TGTGCCAGCGAAACCACAGGGGCTCAATGGAAGAGAGCCTACGAGCAGTACTTC.

In this sample, this clonotype turned up a few times. This chain joins TRBV28 and TRBJ1-1; D gene ambiguous. The CDR3 spans 14 residues. From germline, CDR1 is MDHEN and CDR2 SYDVKM. V lost 0 bases, J lost 1 base, and 6 bases lay in between. As DNA, the CDR3 is TGTGCCAGCAGTTTATGGCCAGAGAACACTGAAGCTTTCTTT. Amino acid sequence: CASSLWPENTEAFF.

At least ten counts were recorded for this clonotype. V and J are TRBV7-2 and TRBJ2-5; D is unresolved. The V and J ends lost 2 bases and 1 base respectively, with 8 bases between them. This CDR3 is 14 amino acids long. Germline CDR1 SGHTA, CDR2 FQGNSA. CDR3: CASSLMTAQETQYF. CDR3 bases: TGTGCCAGCAGCTTAATGACCGCCCAAGAGACCCAGTACTTC.

This clonotype was found many times. The chain links TRBV7-2 to TRBJ2-3, with 10 bases aligning to TRBD2. The length of the CDR3 is 15 residues. V was pared by 5 bases and J by 4 bases, with 6 bases of the junction left unmatched. The germline V gene encodes CDR1 SGHTA and CDR2 FQGNSA. CDR3 residues: CASSLQAGGADTQYF. The CDR3 DNA reads as TGTGCCAGCAGCCTACAAGCGGGGGGGGCAGATACGCAGTATTTT.

A remark on this clonotype: The junction departs from the called germline gene at one end, perhaps through a read error. The chain combines TRBV12-3 or TRBV12-4 with TRBJ1-2; 7 bases match TRBD1. This CDR3 is 14 amino acids long. CDR3 region: CASSPGQWARGYTF. CDR3 nucleotides: TGTGCCAGCAGCCCGGGACAGTGGGCGCGTGGCTACACGTTC.

The chain carries TRBV9 and TRBJ2-1, with TRBD2 matching 8 bases. Germline V lookup: CDR1 SGDLS, CDR2 YYNGEE. The CDR3 spans 16 residues. With V trimmed by 0 bases and J by 2 bases, 4 bases remained unmatched. The chain's CDR3 is CASSVVSGGPYNEQFF. CDR3 in DNA: TGTGCCAGCAGCGTAGTGTCGGGGGGGCCCTACAATGAGCAGTTCTTC.

This clonotype appeared a few times. This chain joins TRBV7-6 and TRBJ2-7; 9 bases line up with TRBD2. The CDR3 is made up of 15 amino acids. Losses at the gene ends were 2 bases for V and 0 bases for J; bases not matched to a gene: 2. The germline CDR1 and CDR2 sequences are SGHVS and FNYEAQ. This CDR3 is CASSLLAGTSYEQYF. CDR3 in DNA: TGTGCCAGCAGCTTACTAGCGGGAACCTCCTACGAGCAGTACTTC.

The rearrangement uses TRBV25-1 and TRBJ2-7; D unresolved. With 4 bases removed from V and 6 bases from J, the gap between germline ends came to 7 bases. Germline V gives CDR1 MGHDK, CDR2 SYGVNS. This CDR3 spans 11 amino acids. CDR3 bases: TGTGCCAGCAGTGGGGCCTTCGAGCAGTACTTC. Translating it yields CASSGAFEQYF.

This chain connects TRBV19 to TRBJ1-2; D remains ambiguous. The CDR3 consists of 14 residues. V lost 3 bases to trimming and J lost 5 bases, with 13 bases between them. CDR1 and CDR2 from the germline V gene are LNHDA and SQIVND (reference sequence). The CDR3 DNA follows: TGTGCCAGTAGTATCGGCGGAGTTCAGTATGGCTACACCTTC. It yields the protein CASSIGGVQYGYTF.

As regards this clonotype: A read error is possible here, since a much larger clone lies one base away. In nucleotides, the CDR3 is TGTGCCAGCAGCTTCGGACAGGGTGTGGGGGACAACGTCCTGACTTTC. It encodes CASSFGQGVGDNVLTF. The V gene is TRBV7-6, the J gene TRBJ2-6, with 8 bases that match TRBD1. The CDR3 totals 16 residues. The germline V gene has CDR1 SGHVS and CDR2 FNYEAQ.

The table lists this clonotype with many counts. This rearrangement joins TRBV28 to TRBJ1-1, with unresolved D. CDR1 is MDHEN, CDR2 SYDVKM, per germline. Trimming removed 5 bases at V and 2 bases at J, with 6 bases between. The CDR3 length is 12 residues. DNA of the CDR3: TGTGCCAGCAGTGATAGCAACACTGAAGCTTTCTTT. It yields the protein CASSDSNTEAFF.

This clonotype was seen many times. The genes are TRBV10-2 and TRBJ2-7; 8 nucleotides match TRBD2. CDR1 and CDR2 (germline): WSHSY, SAAADI. The CDR3 loop spans 13 amino acids. V lost 6 bases to trimming and J lost 2 bases; unmatched junction nucleotides: 3. The CDR3 nucleotides read TGCGCCAGCAGAATAGCGGGGACCTACGAGCAGTACTTC. It yields the protein CASRIAGTYEQYF.

The rearrangement joins TRBV6-2 or TRBV6-3 to TRBJ2-7; D perhaps matches TRBD2 (5 bases). The V gene lost 2 bases and the J gene lost 1 base, with 9 bases spanning the gap. Germline CDR1 and CDR2: MNHEY and SVGEGT. The CDR3 length is 14 residues. CDR3 residues: CASSYELASYEQYF. The DNA for the CDR3 is TGTGCCAGCAGTTACGAGCTAGCTTCCTACGAGCAGTACTTC.

V gene TRBV5-6 combines with J gene TRBJ2-7, with unresolved D. CDR1 is SGHDT, CDR2 YYEEEE, per germline. Trimming pared 0 bases from V and 3 bases from J, leaving 10 bases between. The CDR3 consists of 14 residues. The CDR3 bases are TGTGCCAGCAGCTTGGGGCAGGACCGCTACGAGCAGTACTTC. Protein product: CASSLGQDRYEQYF.

This clonotype was detected many times. This chain uses TRBV7-2 with TRBJ2-1; D is possibly TRBD1 or TRBD2 (5 bases each). The CDR3 length is 16 residues. The V and J ends lost 1 base and 3 bases respectively, with 13 bases between them. Germline V gene sequence: CDR1 SGHTA, CDR2 FQGNSA. In DNA, the CDR3 is TGTGCCAGCAGCTTAGTTCCGGGACGGGGCTACAATGAGCAGTTCTTC. Protein sequence: CASSLVPGRGYNEQFF.

This clonotype came up many times. The chain is built from TRBV12-3 or TRBV12-4 and TRBJ1-5; tentatively, D is TRBD1 (5 bases). The ends were cut back, 3 bases at V and 5 bases at J, with 11 bases in the middle. The CDR3 length is 14 residues. CDR3 DNA sequence: TGTGCCAGCAGTTTTGGGGGTGAGGATCAGCCCCAGCATTTT. Translation gives CASSFGGEDQPQHF.

This clonotype was observed at least ten times. This chain links TRBV7-8 with TRBJ2-2, with 11 nucleotides matching TRBD2. J was trimmed by 3 bases and V by 6 bases; bases with no gene match: 18. The CDR3 totals 20 residues. Germline V gene sequence: CDR1 SGHVS, CDR2 FQNEAQ. CDR3 nucleotides: TGTGCCAGCAGGTCGATAACAGGGACTAGCGGAAATCGAGACACCGGGGAGCTGTTTTTT. Translation: CASRSITGTSGNRDTGELFF.